The 5 T cell receptor beta chains presented below share a single source sample, sequenced in a study of blood T cell repertoires in COVID-19. Profiling relied on immunoSEQ multiplex PCR, and the TCRdb table lists in-frame clones only, not all of them. This table has roughly 120,000 clones, 65% to 80% appearing once. The sample consisted of peripheral blood. All receptors derive from a man in his 70s with acute or convalescent COVID-19.

This clone appeared a few times. The rearrangement links TRBV28 to TRBJ2-3, with D perhaps TRBD2 (5 bases). Germline V lookup: CDR1 MDHEN, CDR2 SYDVKM. V lost 3 bases and J lost 0, with 19 bases in between. There are 18 residues in the CDR3. CDR3 in amino acids: CASSLIVGGLASTDTQYF. In DNA form, the CDR3 reads TGTGCCAGCAGTTTGATCGTCGGCGGGCTGGCAAGCACAGATACGCAGTATTTT.

The chain is built from TRBV7-2 and TRBJ2-2, with TRBD2 matching over 8 bases. Looked up from germline, CDR1 is SGHTA and CDR2 is FQGNSA. This CDR3 is 15 amino acids long. Trimming took 2 bases from V and 2 from J; bases not matched to a gene: 1. CDR3 nucleotides: TGTGCCAGCAGCTTACGGGGGGGCAACACCGGGGAGCTGTTTTTT. It yields the protein CASSLRGGNTGELFF. The complete variable domain, with remaining parts taken from reference TRBV7-2 and TRBJ2-2, reads GAGVSQSPSNKVTEKGKDVELRCDPISGHTALYWYRQSLGQGLEFLIYFQGNSAPDKSGLPSDRFSAERTGGSVSTLTIQRTQQEDSAVYLCASSLRGGNTGELFFGEGSRLTVL.

The chain recombines TRBV2 with TRBJ1-6, with 7 bases that match TRBD1. There are 15 residues in the CDR3. Germline values: CDR1 SNHLY, CDR2 FYNNEI. With 7 bases clipped from V and 14 bases from J, the junction kept 17 bases outside the gene matches. CDR3 bases: TGTGCCAGCACTGCGCTTACAGGGGCCCAGACGGCCCTCCACTTT. Its translation is CASTALTGAQTALHF.

V usage is TRBV4-3 and J usage is TRBJ2-3, with 7 bases identical to TRBD1. The CDR3 spans 14 residues. The junction had 3 bases not matched to a gene; V was cut back by 6 bases and J by 0 bases. CDR1 is LGHNA and CDR2 is YSLEER in the germline V gene. The CDR3 reads CASSRTGSTDTQYF. The CDR3 DNA is TGCGCCAGCAGTAGGACAGGTAGCACAGATACGCAGTATTTT.

The chain recombines TRBV14 with TRBJ2-1; 10 bases map to TRBD2. The CDR3 is made up of 11 amino acids. V lost 5 bases, J lost 14 bases, and 3 bases stayed unmatched. From germline, CDR1 is SGHDN and CDR2 FVKESK. CDR3 region: CASSYGTSEFF. The CDR3 DNA sequence: TGTGCCAGCAGCTACGGGACTAGCGAGTTCTTC.